A single sample gave rise to the 4 T cell receptor beta chains below, sequenced in a study of shared clonotypes between healthy human individuals (dated by TCRdb to the early 2020s). The library was made by the immunoSEQ multiplex PCR assay. TCRdb carries this immuneACCESS record with in-frame sequences only. Its versions omit some clonotypes, under half of them owing to an unresolved V gene in the studies checked, with the rest unexplained. Counted in this sample were roughly 2 million clones; roughly 94% of them appeared once. Jointly, the top ten make up 0.13% of the sample. Material for sequencing was naive CD4+ T cells sorted from blood. Per the publication, the cell subset or site label means: CD45RA+ positively selected. The receptors come from a man aged 18 to 35 in good health.

This clone was counted once. The chain couples TRBV7-8 to TRBJ2-5; maybe TRBD1 (6 bases). In germline, CDR1 is SGHVS, CDR2 FQNEAQ. CDR3 length: 15 amino acids. The V end lost 5 bases, the J end lost 5 bases, and 18 bases lay between the germline ends. The CDR3, as DNA: TGTGCCAGCAGCCCTCCTAACAGGGTTTGGGAGACCCAGTACTTC. This codes for CASSPPNRVWETQYF.

V is TRBV6-6 and J is TRBJ2-7; the match to TRBD1 covers 8 bases. The germline V gene has CDR1 MNHNY and CDR2 SVGAGI (reference sequence). The junction had 8 bases not matched to a gene; V was cut back by 6 bases and J by 1 base. This CDR3 region has 15 residues. CDR3 nucleotide sequence: TGTGCCAGCAGCTATGACAGGGGACTGTCCTACGAGCAGTACTTC. This translates into CASSYDRGLSYEQYF.

The chain carries TRBV5-1 and TRBJ2-3; TRBD2 agrees at 10 bases. From germline, CDR1 is SGHRS and CDR2 YFSETQ. This CDR3 is 16 amino acids long. V was clipped by 4 bases and J by 1 base; unmatched bases: 6. CDR3 bases: TGCGCCAGCAGCCCGCCAACTAGCGGGGGCACAGATACGCAGTATTTT. Its protein product is CASSPPTSGGTDTQYF.

CDR3 DNA sequence: TGTGCCAGCACCACAGGGTCAGGATCACCCCTCCACTTT. This translates into CASTTGSGSPLHF. The chain is built from TRBV6-1 and TRBJ1-6, with TRBD1 as a possible D gene (6 bases). The germline gives CDR1 MNHNS, CDR2 SASEGT. The CDR3 runs to 13 residues. Trimming stripped 7 bases from V and 10 bases from J, with 14 bases between.